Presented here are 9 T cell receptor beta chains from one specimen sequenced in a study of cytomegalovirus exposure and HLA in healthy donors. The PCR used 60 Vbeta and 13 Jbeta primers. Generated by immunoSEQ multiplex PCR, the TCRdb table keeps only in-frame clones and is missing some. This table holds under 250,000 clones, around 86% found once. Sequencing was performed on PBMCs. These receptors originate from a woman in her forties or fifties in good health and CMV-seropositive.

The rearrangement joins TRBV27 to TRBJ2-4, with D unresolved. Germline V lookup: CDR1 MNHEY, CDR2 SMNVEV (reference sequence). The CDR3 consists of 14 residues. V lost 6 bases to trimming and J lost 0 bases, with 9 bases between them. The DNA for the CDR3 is TGTGCCAGCAGCTCACTAATAGCCAAAAACATTCAGTACTTC. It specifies CASSSLIAKNIQYF.

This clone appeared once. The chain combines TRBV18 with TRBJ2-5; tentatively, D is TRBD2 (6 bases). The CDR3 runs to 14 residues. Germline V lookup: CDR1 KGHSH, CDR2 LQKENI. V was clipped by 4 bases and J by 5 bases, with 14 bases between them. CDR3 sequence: CASSRSSEVETQYF. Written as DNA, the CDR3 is TGTGCCAGCTCACGGTCTAGCGAGGTCGAGACCCAGTACTTC.

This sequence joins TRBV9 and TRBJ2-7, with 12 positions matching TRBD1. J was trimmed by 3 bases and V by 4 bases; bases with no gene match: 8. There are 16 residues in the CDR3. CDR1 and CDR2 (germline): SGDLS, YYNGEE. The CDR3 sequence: CASSSSGTGGFYEQYF. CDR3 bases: TGTGCCAGCAGCTCGTCAGGGACAGGGGGCTTCTACGAGCAGTACTTC.

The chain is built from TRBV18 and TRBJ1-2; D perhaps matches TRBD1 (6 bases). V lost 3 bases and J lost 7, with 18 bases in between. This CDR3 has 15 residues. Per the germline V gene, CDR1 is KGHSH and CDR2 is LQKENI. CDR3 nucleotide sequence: TGTGCCAGCTCACCGCAGGGACAATTGTTCGGTGGCTACACCTTC. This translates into CASSPQGQLFGGYTF.

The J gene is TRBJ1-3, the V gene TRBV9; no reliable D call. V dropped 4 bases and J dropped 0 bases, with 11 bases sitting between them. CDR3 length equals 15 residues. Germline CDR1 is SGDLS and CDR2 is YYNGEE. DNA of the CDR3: TGTGCCAGCAGCCCCCGCGGTGACTCTGGAAACACCATATATTTT. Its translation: CASSPRGDSGNTIYF.

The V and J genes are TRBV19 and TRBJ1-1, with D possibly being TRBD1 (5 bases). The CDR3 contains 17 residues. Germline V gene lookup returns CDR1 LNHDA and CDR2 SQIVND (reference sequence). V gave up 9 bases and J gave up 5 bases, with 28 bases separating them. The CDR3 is CASTPWSGGGPGTEAFF. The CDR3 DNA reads TGTGCCAGCACGCCTTGGAGCGGGGGTGGCCCAGGGACTGAAGCTTTCTTT.

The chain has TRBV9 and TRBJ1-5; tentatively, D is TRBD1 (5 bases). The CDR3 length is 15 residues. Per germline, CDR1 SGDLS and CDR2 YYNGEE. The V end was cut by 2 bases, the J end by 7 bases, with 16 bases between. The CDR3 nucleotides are TGTGCCAGCAGCGTTGGGGTCGGGGGGGGACAGCCCCAGCATTTT. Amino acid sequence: CASSVGVGGGQPQHF. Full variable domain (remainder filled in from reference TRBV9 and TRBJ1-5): DSGVTQTPKHLITATGQRVTLRCSPRSGDLSVYWYQQSLDQGLQFLIQYYNGEERAKGNILERFSAQQFPDLHSELNLSSLELGDSALYFCASSVGVGGGQPQHFGDGTRLSIL.

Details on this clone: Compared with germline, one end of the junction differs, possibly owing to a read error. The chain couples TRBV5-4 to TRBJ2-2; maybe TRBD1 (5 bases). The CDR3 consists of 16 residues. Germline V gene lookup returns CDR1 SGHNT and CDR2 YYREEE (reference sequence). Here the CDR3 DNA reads TGTGCCAGCAGCTTGATCGGCAGGGCGAAAACCGGGGAGCTGTTTTTT. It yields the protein CASSLIGRAKTGELFF.

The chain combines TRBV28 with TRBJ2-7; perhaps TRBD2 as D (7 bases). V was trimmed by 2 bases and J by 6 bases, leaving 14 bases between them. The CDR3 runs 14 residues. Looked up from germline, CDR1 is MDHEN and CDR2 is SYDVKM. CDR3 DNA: TGTGCCAGCAGTTTAGGGGGGGGGCTTAGCGAGCAGTACTTC. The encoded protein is CASSLGGGLSEQYF.